This T cell receptor (beta chain) is drawn from a study of PD-1 blockade in mismatch repair-deficient tumors. Study information: Enrolled about 2012-2016, patients had progressing, pretreated mismatch repair-deficient cancers of approximately 13 types. Broader study findings: After pembrolizumab, tumor-resident clones rose rapidly, then generally contracted before radiologic responses.

With respect to this clone: The antigen is undetermined.

The CDR3 extends over 15 amino acids. Germline V gene data show CDR1 as SGHVS and CDR2 as FQNEAQ. V was trimmed by 3 bases and J by 0 bases, leaving 10 bases between them. TCRdb's table, derived via immunoSEQ multiplex PCR, lists solely in-frame clones and lacks some. The sample records 100,000 to 150,000 clones, 86% being singletons. Mismatch repair deficiency was confirmed in all patients, by PCR or immunohistochemistry. TCRs were sequenced from three patients responding to pembrolizumab. Sequencing used peripheral blood, obtained 44 weeks after starting pembrolizumab. This TCR derives from an adult with mismatch repair-deficient cancer. The chain carries TRBV7-8 and TRBJ2-3; TRBD1 might be the D (5 bases). The CDR3 is CASSFQGQSTDTQYF. The CDR3 DNA sequence: TGTGCCAGCAGCTTCCAGGGCCAAAGCACAGATACGCAGTATTTT.